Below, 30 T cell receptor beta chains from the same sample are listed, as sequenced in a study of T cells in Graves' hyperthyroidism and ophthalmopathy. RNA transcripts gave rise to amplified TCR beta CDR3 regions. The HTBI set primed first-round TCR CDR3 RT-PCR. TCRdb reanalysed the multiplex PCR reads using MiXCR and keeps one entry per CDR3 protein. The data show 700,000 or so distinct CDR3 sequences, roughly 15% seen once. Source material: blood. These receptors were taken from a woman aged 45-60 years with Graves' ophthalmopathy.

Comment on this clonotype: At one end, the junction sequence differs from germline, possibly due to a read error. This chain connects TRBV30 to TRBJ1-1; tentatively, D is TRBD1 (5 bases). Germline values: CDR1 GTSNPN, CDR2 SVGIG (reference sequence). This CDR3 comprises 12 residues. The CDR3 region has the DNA TGTGCCTGGAGTAGGGGATACACTAAAGCTTTCTTT. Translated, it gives CAWSRGYTKAFF.

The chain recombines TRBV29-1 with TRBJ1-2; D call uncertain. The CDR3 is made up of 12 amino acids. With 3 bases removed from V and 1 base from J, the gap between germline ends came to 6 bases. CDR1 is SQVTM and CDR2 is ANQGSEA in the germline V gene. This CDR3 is CSVEDGNYGYTF. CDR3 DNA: TGCAGCGTTGAGGACGGTAACTATGGCTACACCTTC.

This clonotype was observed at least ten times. CDR3 protein: CASSLGSGEQYF. CDR3 in DNA: TGTGCCAGCAGCTTAGGTAGCGGCGAGCAGTACTTC. The chain recombines TRBV7-9 with TRBJ2-7, with a possible D match to TRBD2 (6 bases). Trimming took 1 base from V and 6 from J, leaving 7 bases between them. CDR3 length equals 12 residues. Germline CDR1 and CDR2: SEHNR and FQNEAQ (reference sequence).

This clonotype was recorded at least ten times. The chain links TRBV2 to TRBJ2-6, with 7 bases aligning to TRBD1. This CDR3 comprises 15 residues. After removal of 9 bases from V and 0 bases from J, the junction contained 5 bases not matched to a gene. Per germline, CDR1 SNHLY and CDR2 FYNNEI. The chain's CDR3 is CARGTVLSGANVLTF. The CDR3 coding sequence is TGTGCCAGGGGGACAGTCCTCTCTGGGGCCAACGTCCTGACTTTC.

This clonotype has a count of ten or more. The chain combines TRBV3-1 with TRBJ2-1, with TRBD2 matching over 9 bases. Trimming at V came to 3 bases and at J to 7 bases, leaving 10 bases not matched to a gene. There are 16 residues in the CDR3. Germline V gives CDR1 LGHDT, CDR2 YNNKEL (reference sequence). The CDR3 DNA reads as TGTGCCAGCAGCCAGAGCGGGAGGACCCCTTTTAATGAGCAGTTCTTC. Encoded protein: CASSQSGRTPFNEQFF.

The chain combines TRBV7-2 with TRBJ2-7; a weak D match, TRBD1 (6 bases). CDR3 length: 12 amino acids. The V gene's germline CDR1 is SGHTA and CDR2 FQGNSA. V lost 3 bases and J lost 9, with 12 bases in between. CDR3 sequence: CASSFRGFGQYF. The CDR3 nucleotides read TGTGCCAGCAGCTTTAGGGGGTTCGGGCAGTACTTC.

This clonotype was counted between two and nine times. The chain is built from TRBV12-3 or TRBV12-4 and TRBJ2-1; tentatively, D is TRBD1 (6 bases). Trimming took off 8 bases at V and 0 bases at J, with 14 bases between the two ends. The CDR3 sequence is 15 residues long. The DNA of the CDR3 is TGTGCCAGCCGGGACCGGGACAACTCCTACAATGAGCAGTTCTTC. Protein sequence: CASRDRDNSYNEQFF.

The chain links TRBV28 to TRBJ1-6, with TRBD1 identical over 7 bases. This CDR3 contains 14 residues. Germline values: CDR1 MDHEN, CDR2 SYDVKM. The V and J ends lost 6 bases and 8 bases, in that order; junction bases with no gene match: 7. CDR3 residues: CASSRGGRDSPLHF. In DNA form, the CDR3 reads TGTGCCAGCAGCAGGGGGGGAAGGGATTCACCCCTCCACTTT.

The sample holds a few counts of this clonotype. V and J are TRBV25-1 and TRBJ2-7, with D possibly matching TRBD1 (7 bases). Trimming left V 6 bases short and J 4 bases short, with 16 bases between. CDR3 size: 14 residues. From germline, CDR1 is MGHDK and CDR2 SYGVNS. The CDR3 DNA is TGTGCCAGCAGAGATGGCGCAGGGGGGTACGAGCAGTACTTC. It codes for CASRDGAGGYEQYF.

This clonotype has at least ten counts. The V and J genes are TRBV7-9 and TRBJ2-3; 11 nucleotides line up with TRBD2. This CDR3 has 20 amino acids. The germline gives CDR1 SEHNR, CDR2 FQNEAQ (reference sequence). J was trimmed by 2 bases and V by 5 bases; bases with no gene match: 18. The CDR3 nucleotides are TGTGCCAGCAGCGCACGACTGACTAGCGGGAAAATAAAACCCACAGATACGCAGTATTTT. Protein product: CASSARLTSGKIKPTDTQYF. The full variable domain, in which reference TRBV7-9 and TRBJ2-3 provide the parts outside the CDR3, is DTGVSQNPRHKITKRGQNVTFRCDPISEHNRLYWYRQTLGQGPEFLTYFQNEAQLEKSRLLSDRFSAERPKGSFSTLEIQRTEQGDSAMYLCASSARLTSGKIKPTDTQYFGPGTRLTVL.

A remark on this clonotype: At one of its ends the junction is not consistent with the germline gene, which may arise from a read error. The CDR3 DNA follows: TGTGCCAGCAGTGACAGGGGCAGCAATCGGCCCCAGCATTTT. Its translation: CASSDRGSNRPQHF. The genes are TRBV6-1 and TRBJ1-5; weak D call: TRBD1 (6 bases). From germline, CDR1 is MNHNS and CDR2 SASEGT. The CDR3 runs 14 residues.

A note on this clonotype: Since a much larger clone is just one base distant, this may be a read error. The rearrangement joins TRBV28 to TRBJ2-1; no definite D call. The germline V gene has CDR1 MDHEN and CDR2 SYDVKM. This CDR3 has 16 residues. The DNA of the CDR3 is TGTGCCAGCAGTTTATTAGGGATAGGACCTTACAGTGAGCAGTTCTTC. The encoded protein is CASSLLGIGPYSEQFF.

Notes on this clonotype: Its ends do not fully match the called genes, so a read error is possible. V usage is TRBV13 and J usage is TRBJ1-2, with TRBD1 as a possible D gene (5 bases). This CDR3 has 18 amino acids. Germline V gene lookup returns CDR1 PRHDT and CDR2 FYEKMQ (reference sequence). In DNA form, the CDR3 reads TGTGCCAGCACCTTAGGCCTAGGCGGGGGGACTTATAACTATGGCTACACCTTC. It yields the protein CASTLGLGGGTYNYGYTF.

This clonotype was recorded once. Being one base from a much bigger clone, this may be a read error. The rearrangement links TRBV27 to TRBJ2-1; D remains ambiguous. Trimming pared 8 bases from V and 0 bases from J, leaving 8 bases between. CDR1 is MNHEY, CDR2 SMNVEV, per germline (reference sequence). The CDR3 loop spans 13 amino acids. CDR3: CASGWGSYNEQFF. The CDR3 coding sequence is TGTGCCAGCGGTTGGGGCTCCTACAATGAGCAGTTCTTC.

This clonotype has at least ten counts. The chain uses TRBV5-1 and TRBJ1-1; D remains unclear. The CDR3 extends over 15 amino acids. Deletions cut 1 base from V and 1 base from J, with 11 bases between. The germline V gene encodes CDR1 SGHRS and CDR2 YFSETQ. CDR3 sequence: CASSLSAGANTEAFF. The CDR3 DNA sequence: TGCGCCAGCAGCTTGTCTGCAGGAGCGAACACTGAAGCTTTCTTT.

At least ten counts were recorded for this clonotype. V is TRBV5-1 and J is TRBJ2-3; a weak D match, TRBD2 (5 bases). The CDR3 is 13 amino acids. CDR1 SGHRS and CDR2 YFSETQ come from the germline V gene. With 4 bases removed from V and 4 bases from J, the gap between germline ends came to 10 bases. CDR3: CASSMQEADTQYF. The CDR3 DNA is TGCGCCAGCAGCATGCAGGAGGCAGATACGCAGTATTTT.

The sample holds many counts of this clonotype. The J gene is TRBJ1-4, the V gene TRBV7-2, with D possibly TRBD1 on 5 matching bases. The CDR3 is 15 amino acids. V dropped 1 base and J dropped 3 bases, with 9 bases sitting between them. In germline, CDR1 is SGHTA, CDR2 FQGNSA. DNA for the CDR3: TGTGCCAGCAGCTTAGTAGGGACGGCTAATGAAAAACTGTTTTTT. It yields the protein CASSLVGTANEKLFF.

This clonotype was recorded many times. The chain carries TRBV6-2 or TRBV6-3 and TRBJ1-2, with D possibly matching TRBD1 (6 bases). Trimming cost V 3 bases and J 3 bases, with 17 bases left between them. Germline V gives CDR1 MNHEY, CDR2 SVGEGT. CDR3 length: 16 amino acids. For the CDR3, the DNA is TGTGCCAGCAGTTATGGCAGGGGACCCCTGGACTATGGCTACACCTTC. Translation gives CASSYGRGPLDYGYTF.

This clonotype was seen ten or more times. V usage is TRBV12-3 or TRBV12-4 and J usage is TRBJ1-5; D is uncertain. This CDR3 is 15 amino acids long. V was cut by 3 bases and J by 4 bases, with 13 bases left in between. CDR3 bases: TGTGCCAGCAGTTTCCGACGACCTCTTAATCAGCCCCAGCATTTT. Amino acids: CASSFRRPLNQPQHF.

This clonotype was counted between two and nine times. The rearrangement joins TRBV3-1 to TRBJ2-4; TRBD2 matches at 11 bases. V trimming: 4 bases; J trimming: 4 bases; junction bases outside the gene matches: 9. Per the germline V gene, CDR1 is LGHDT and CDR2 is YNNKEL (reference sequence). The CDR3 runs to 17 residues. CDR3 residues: CASSPGGGLAAKNIQYF. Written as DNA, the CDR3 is TGTGCCAGCAGCCCGGGGGGGGGACTAGCGGCAAAAAACATTCAGTACTTC.

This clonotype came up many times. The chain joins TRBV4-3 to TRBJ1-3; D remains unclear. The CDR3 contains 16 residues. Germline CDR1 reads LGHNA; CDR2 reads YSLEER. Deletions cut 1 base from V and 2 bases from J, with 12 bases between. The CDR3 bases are TGCGCCAGCAGCCAAGGCGGACCGGGTACTGGAAACACCATATATTTT. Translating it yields CASSQGGPGTGNTIYF.

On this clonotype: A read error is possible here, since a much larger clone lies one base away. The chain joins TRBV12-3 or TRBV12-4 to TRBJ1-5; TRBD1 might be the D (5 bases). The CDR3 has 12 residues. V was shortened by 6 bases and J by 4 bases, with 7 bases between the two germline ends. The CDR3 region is CASRSGNQPQHF. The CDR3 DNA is TGTGCCAGCAGATCAGGGAATCAGCCCCAGCATTTT.

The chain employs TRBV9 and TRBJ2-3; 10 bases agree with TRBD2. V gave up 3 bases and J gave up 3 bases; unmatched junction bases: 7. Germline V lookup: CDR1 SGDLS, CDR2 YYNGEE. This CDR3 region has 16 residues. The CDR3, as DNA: TGTGCCAGCAGCGGGGGATCTAGCGGGAGAACAGATACGCAGTATTTT. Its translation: CASSGGSSGRTDTQYF. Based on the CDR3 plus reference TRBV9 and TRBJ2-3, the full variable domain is DSGVTQTPKHLITATGQRVTLRCSPRSGDLSVYWYQQSLDQGLQFLIQYYNGEERAKGNILERFSAQQFPDLHSELNLSSLELGDSALYFCASSGGSSGRTDTQYFGPGTRLTVL.

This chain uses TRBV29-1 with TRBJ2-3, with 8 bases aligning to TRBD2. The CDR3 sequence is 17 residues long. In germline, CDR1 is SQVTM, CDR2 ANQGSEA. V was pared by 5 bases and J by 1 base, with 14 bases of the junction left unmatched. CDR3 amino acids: CSVIYTRTSRGTDTQYF. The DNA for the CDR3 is TGCAGCGTTATATATACACGGACTAGCCGTGGCACAGATACGCAGTATTTT.

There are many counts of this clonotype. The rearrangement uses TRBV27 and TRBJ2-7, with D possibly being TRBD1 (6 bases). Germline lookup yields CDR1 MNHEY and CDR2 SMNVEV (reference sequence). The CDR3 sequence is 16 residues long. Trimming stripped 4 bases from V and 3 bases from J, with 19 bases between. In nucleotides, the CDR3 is TGTGCCAGCAGTTCGCCGGGACAATCTCGGAGCTACGAGCAGTACTTC. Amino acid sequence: CASSSPGQSRSYEQYF.

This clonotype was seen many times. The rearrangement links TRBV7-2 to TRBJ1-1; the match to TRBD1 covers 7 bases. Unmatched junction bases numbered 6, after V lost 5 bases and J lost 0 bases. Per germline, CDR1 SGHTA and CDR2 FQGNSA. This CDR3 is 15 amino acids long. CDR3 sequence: CASSRDRALNTEAFF. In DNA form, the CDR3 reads TGTGCCAGCAGCCGAGACAGGGCGTTGAACACTGAAGCTTTCTTT.

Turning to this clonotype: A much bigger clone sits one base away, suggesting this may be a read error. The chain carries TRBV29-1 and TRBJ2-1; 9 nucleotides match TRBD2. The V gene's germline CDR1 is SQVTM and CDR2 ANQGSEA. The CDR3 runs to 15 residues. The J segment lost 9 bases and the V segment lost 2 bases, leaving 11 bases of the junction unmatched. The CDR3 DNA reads TGCAGCGTTGAAAGGTTTGGCGGGAGGGCTAGTGAGCAGTTCTTC. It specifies CSVERFGGRASEQFF.

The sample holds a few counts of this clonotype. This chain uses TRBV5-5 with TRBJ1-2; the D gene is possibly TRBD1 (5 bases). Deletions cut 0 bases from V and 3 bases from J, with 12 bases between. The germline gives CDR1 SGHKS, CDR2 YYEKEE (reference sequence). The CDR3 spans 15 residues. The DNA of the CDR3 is TGTGCCAGCAGCTTGGAGGCGGGACGGCACTATGGCTACACCTTC. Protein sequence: CASSLEAGRHYGYTF.

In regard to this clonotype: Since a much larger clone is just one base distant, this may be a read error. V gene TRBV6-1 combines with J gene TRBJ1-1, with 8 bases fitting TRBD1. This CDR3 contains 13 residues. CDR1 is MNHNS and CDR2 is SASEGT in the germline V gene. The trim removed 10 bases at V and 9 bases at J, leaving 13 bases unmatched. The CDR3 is CATIQQGAIQAFF. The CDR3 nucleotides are TGTGCCACTATCCAGCAGGGGGCAATACAAGCTTTCTTT.

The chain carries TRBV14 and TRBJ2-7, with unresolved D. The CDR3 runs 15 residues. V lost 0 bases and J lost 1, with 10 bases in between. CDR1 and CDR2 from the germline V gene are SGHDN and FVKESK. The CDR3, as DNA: TGTGCCAGCAGCCAAGACCCCCACCCATCCTACGAGCAGTACTTC. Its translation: CASSQDPHPSYEQYF.